This T cell receptor (beta chain) was recovered during a study of regulatory T cells in long-lasting Graves disease. Study observations and caveats: New patients shared roughly 960 public clonotypes, and persistent patients shared more, with 2,500 to 3,000.

CDR1 and CDR2 from the germline V gene are ENHRY and SYGVKD. CDR3 length: 20 residues. After removal of 3 bases from V and 0 bases from J, the junction contained 14 bases not matched to a gene. This clonotype was observed a few times. The antigen is unknown. Specified time point: newly diagnosed GD, antithyroid drugs for less than 3 months. The TCR library was made from RNA extracted from PBMCs. HTBI primers from iRepertoire and Arm-PCR of CDR3 regions yielded the TCR beta libraries. TCRdb itself ran the multiplex PCR reads through MiXCR, one entry per CDR3 protein. The sample consists of roughly 360,000 distinct CDR3 sequences, 12% of them appearing once. This sample also appeared in a second study, on T cells in Graves' hyperthyroidism and ophthalmopathy. From that report: Participants, patients aged 18 to 65, had newly diagnosed hyperthyroidism with a duration under 2 months. First-round RT-PCR of the TCR CDR3 relied on the HTBI primer set. Blood held most thyroid clonotypes expanded above 0.001 frequency.

This specimen was peripheral blood mononuclear cells (PBMCs), taken at new diagnosis, from a patient treated with antithyroid drugs. This sequence originates from a woman aged 18-30 years with Graves disease. V gene TRBV10-3 combines with J gene TRBJ2-3; 11 bases align to TRBD2. CDR3 DNA sequence: TGTGCCATCAGTGATCCCCGGGCTAGCGGGAGGCGGCCTAGCACAGATACGCAGTATTTT. This codes for CAISDPRASGRRPSTDTQYF.